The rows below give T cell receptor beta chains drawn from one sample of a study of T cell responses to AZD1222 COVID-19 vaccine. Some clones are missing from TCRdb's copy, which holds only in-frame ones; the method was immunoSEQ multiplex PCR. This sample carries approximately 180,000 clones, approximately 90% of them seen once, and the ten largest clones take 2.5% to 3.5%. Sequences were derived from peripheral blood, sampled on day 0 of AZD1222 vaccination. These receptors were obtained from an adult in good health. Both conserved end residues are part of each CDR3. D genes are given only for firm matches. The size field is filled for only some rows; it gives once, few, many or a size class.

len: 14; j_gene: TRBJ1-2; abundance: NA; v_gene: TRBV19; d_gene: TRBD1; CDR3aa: CASASDRGTYGYTF; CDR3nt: TGTGCCAGTGCCTCGGACAGGGGGACCTATGGCTACACCTTC
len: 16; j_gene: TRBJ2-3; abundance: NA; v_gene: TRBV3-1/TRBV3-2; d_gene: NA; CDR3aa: CASSQVEEEVTDTQYF; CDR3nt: TGTGCCAGCAGCCAAGTCGAGGAGGAAGTCACAGATACGCAGTATTTT
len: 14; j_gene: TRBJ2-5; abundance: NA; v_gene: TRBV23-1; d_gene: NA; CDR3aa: CASGGTGPQETQYF; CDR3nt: TGCGCCAGCGGGGGGACGGGACCACAAGAGACCCAGTACTTC
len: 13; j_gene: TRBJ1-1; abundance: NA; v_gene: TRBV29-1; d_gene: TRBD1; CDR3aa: CSGATGVGTEAFF; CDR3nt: TGCAGCGGCGCGACAGGGGTGGGCACTGAAGCTTTCTTT
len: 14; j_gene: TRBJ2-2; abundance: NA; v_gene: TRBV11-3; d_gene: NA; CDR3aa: CASSAGIDTGELFF; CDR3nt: TGTGCCAGCAGCGCAGGGATCGACACCGGGGAGCTGTTTTTT
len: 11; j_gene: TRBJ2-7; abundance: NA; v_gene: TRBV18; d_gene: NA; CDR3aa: CASSPMGEQYF; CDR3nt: TGTGCCAGCTCACCAATGGGCGAGCAGTACTTC
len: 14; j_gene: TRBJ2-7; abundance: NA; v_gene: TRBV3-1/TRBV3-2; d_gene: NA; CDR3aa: CASSPIGGSYEQYF; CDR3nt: TGTGCCAGCAGCCCTATTGGCGGTTCCTACGAGCAGTACTTC
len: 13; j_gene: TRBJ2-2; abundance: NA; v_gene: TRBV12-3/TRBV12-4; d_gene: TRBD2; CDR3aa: CASRRTSDGELFF; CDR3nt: TGTGCCAGCAGGCGGACTAGCGACGGGGAGCTGTTTTTT
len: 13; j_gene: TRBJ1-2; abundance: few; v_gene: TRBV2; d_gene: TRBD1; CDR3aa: CASRSTGDYGYTF; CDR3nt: TGTGCCAGCAGGAGTACAGGGGACTATGGCTACACCTTC
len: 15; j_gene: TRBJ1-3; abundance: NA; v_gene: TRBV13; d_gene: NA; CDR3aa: CASSSSGPEGNTIYF; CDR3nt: TGTGCCAGCAGCTCCTCAGGGCCGGAGGGAAACACCATATATTTT
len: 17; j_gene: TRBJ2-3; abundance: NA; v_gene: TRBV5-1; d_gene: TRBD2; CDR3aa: CASSLAPGTSGTDTQYF; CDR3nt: TGCGCCAGCAGCCTGGCCCCAGGGACTAGCGGGACAGATACGCAGTATTTT
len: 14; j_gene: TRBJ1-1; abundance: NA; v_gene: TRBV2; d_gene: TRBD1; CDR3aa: CASNYRGRWTEAFF; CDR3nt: TGTGCCAGCAACTACAGGGGGCGGTGGACTGAAGCTTTCTTT
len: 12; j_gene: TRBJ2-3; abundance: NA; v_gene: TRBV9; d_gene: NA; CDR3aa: CASSVGAGTQYF; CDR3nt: TGTGCCAGCAGCGTCGGGGCAGGTACGCAGTATTTT
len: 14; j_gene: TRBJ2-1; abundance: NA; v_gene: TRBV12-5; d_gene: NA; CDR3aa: CASDKSPSYNEQFF; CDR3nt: TGTGCTAGTGATAAAAGCCCCTCCTACAATGAGCAGTTCTTC
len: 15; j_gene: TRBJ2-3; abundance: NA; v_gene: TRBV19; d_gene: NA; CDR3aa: CASSQEAVNADTQYF; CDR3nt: TGTGCCAGTAGTCAAGAGGCCGTCAATGCAGATACGCAGTATTTT
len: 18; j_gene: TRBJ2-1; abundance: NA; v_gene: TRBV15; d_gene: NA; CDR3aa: CATSRGGGTAVSNNEQFF; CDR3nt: TGTGCCACCAGCAGAGGGGGGGGGACAGCCGTATCGAACAATGAGCAGTTCTTC
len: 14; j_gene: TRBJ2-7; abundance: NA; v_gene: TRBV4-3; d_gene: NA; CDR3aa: CASSFRVTGYEQYF; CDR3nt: TGCGCCAGCAGCTTCCGGGTAACGGGCTACGAGCAGTACTTC
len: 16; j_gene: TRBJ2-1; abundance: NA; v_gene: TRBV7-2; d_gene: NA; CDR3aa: CASSLNSRGLVNEQFF; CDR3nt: TGTGCCAGCAGCTTAAATTCGAGGGGCCTTGTGAATGAGCAGTTCTTC
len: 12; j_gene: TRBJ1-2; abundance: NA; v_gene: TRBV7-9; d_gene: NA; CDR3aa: CASSLALRGYTF; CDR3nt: TGTGCCAGCAGCTTAGCTTTGCGTGGCTACACCTTC
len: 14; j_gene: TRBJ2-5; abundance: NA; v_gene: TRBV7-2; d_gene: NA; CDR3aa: CASSLAAATETQYF; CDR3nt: TGTGCCAGCAGCTTAGCGGCCGCTACAGAGACCCAGTACTTC
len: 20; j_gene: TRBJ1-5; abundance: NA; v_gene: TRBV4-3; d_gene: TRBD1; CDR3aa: CASSPHPPGQGLYSNQPQHF; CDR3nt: TGCGCCAGCAGCCCCCATCCCCCGGGACAGGGCCTCTATAGCAATCAGCCCCAGCATTTT
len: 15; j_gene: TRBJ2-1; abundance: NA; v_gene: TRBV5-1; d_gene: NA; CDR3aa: CASSSKGTVPNEQFF; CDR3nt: TGCGCCAGCAGCTCGAAGGGGACCGTCCCCAATGAGCAGTTCTTC
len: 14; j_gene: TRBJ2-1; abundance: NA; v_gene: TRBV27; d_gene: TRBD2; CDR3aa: CASSNGGGYNEQFF; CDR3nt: TGTGCCAGCAGTAACGGCGGGGGATACAATGAGCAGTTCTTC
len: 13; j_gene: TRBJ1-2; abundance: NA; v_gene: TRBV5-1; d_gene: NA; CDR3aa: CASEPDAGHGYTF; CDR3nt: TGCGCCAGCGAACCTGACGCTGGGCATGGCTACACCTTC
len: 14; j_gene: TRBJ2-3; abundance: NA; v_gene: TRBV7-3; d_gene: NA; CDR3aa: CASSFSHSTDTQYF; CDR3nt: TGTGCCAGCAGCTTCAGTCACAGCACAGATACGCAGTATTTT
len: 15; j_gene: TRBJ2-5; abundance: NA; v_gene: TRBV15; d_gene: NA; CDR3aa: CATSSTRGSGETQYF; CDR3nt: TGTGCCACCAGCAGCACCCGGGGCTCCGGAGAGACCCAGTACTTC
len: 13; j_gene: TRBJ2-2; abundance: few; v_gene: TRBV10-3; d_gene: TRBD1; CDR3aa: CATRQGGTGELFF; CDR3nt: TGTGCCACCCGACAGGGGGGGACCGGGGAGCTGTTTTTT
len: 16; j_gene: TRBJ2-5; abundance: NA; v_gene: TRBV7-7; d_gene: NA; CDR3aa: CASSPAGTEYQETQYF; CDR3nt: TGTGCCAGCAGCCCAGCGGGGACAGAGTACCAAGAGACCCAGTACTTC
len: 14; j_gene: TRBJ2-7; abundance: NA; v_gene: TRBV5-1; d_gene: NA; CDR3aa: CASSLDWSSYEQYF; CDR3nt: TGCGCCAGCAGCTTGGACTGGTCCTCCTACGAGCAGTACTTC